A single sample gave rise to the 17 T cell receptor beta chains below, sequenced in a study of cytomegalovirus exposure and HLA in healthy donors. PCR used 60 Vbeta primers and 13 Jbeta primers. Produced via immunoSEQ multiplex PCR; TCRdb's table is partial and in-frame only. This sample has approximately 120,000 clones, with about 86% found just once. The sample taken for sequencing was PBMCs. These TCRs come from a woman aged 25-40 years in good health and CMV-seronegative.

J is TRBJ1-2 and V is TRBV30, with TRBD1 identical over 8 bases. The CDR3 totals 14 residues. With 4 bases clipped from V and 8 bases from J, the junction kept 12 bases outside the gene matches. The germline gives CDR1 GTSNPN, CDR2 SVGIG (reference sequence). This CDR3 reads CAWKAGGWMGGYTF. The CDR3 coding sequence is TGTGCCTGGAAAGCAGGGGGCTGGATGGGGGGCTACACCTTC.

This clone was seen just once. V and J are TRBV19 and TRBJ2-3; 7 nucleotides match TRBD2. Germline V CDR1 and CDR2: LNHDA, SQIVND (reference sequence). V lost 5 bases to trimming and J lost 3 bases; unmatched junction nucleotides: 8. The CDR3 runs 15 residues. The CDR3 bases are TGTGCCAGTAGTCTCGGAATGGGGGGGACAGATACGCAGTATTTT. It specifies CASSLGMGGTDTQYF.

The J gene is TRBJ2-3, the V gene TRBV30; a possible D gene is TRBD2 (5 bases). The germline V gene encodes CDR1 GTSNPN and CDR2 SVGIG (reference sequence). The CDR3 has 15 amino acids. Trimming removed 0 bases from V and 5 bases from J, with 15 bases in between. This chain's CDR3 is CAWSVLGLMRDTQYF. CDR3 in DNA: TGTGCCTGGAGTGTACTCGGACTGATGAGAGATACGCAGTATTTT.

This clone appeared a few times. V is TRBV9 and J is TRBJ2-7; 16 positions match TRBD2. The CDR3 has 18 residues. In germline, CDR1 is SGDLS, CDR2 YYNGEE. V shed 3 bases and J 1 base; nucleotides not matched to a gene: 7. The CDR3 nucleotides read TGTGCCAGCAGCGAGGGACTAGCGGGAGGGCCAAGATCCTACGAGCAGTACTTC. This codes for CASSEGLAGGPRSYEQYF.

This clone was detected only a few times. The rearrangement joins TRBV29-1 to TRBJ2-2; 8 nucleotides line up with TRBD2. The V gene's germline CDR1 is SQVTM and CDR2 ANQGSEA. Trimming took 4 bases from V and 0 from J; bases not matched to a gene: 1. This CDR3 comprises 14 residues. CDR3 bases: TGCAGCGTTGGTAGCGGGACGAACACCGGGGAGCTGTTTTTT. Residues: CSVGSGTNTGELFF.

The chain uses TRBV4-1 and TRBJ1-4; unclear D gene. Between the trimmed V and J ends, which lost 0 bases and 4 bases, there was a span of 15 bases. Per germline, CDR1 MGHRA and CDR2 YSYEKL. This CDR3 spans 17 amino acids. Here the CDR3 DNA reads TGCGCCAGCAGCCAAGACCGACATTTAGTAGGTAATGAAAAACTGTTTTTT. Encoded protein: CASSQDRHLVGNEKLFF.

The CDR3 region has the DNA TGTGCCAGCTCACCTGGACTAGACGGATCCTACGAGCAGTACTTC. Its protein is CASSPGLDGSYEQYF. The chain has TRBV18 and TRBJ2-7, with TRBD2 matching 7 bases. Unmatched junction bases numbered 6, after V lost 3 bases and J lost 1 base. The CDR3 runs to 15 residues. Germline values: CDR1 KGHSH, CDR2 LQKENI.

This chain links TRBV19 with TRBJ1-2; 8 nucleotides line up with TRBD1. Germline loops: CDR1 LNHDA, CDR2 SQIVND (reference sequence). V gave up 7 bases and J gave up 8 bases; unmatched junction bases: 12. CDR3 length: 14 amino acids. CDR3 in amino acids: CASNPRTGTNGYTF. In DNA form, the CDR3 reads TGTGCCAGTAACCCCAGGACAGGGACAAACGGCTACACCTTC.

This clone occurred a few times. This chain connects TRBV5-4 to TRBJ2-5; possibly TRBD2 for D (6 bases). The ends were cut back, 4 bases at V and 5 bases at J, with 6 bases in the middle. The germline V gene encodes CDR1 SGHNT and CDR2 YYREEE (reference sequence). The CDR3 totals 11 residues. CDR3 protein: CASSGGETQYF. As DNA, the CDR3 is TGTGCCAGCAGCGGGGGGGAGACCCAGTACTTC.

The chain recombines TRBV29-1 with TRBJ2-5; tentatively, D is TRBD2 (6 bases). V gave up 7 bases and J gave up 1 base, with 13 bases separating them. Germline CDR1 reads SQVTM; CDR2 reads ANQGSEA. The CDR3 is 13 amino acids. The CDR3 DNA sequence: TGCAGCGCTGCGGGACGGACCCAAGAGACCCAGTACTTC. Its translation: CSAAGRTQETQYF. The variable domain in full, completed from reference TRBV29-1 and TRBJ2-5, reads SAVISQKPSRDICQRGTSLTIQCQVDSQVTMMFWYRQQPGQSLTLIATANQGSEATYESGFVIDKFPISRPNLTFSTLTVSNMSPEDSSIYLCSAAGRTQETQYFGPGTRLLVL.

V gene TRBV27 combines with J gene TRBJ2-2, with 7 bases identical to TRBD2. The V segment lost 0 bases and the J segment 5 bases; nucleotides outside the gene matches: 3. Germline V lookup: CDR1 MNHEY, CDR2 SMNVEV (reference sequence). CDR3 size: 15 residues. Here the CDR3 reads CASSLSGGGTGELFF. CDR3 bases: TGTGCCAGCAGTTTATCTGGGGGGGGAACCGGGGAGCTGTTTTTT.

The chain employs TRBV2 and TRBJ2-7; tentatively, D is TRBD2 (5 bases). Germline lookup yields CDR1 SNHLY and CDR2 FYNNEI. The CDR3 is made up of 15 amino acids. Trimming removed 6 bases at V and 3 bases at J, with 18 bases between. The CDR3 DNA follows: TGTGCCAGCAGCATTGGACGAGGAGGCAACTACGAGCAGTACTTC. Amino acids: CASSIGRGGNYEQYF.

In this sample, this clone turned up once. The rearrangement joins TRBV7-9 to TRBJ2-5; no definite D call. V was pared by 0 bases and J by 2 bases, with 7 bases between. The CDR3 totals 14 residues. From germline, CDR1 is SEHNR and CDR2 FQNEAQ (reference sequence). For the CDR3, the DNA is TGTGCCAGCAGCTTAGCTGGCAGTCAAGAGACCCAGTACTTC. It yields the protein CASSLAGSQETQYF.

The chain employs TRBV5-1 and TRBJ2-1, with TRBD2 matching 10 bases. Losses at the gene ends were 0 bases for V and 8 bases for J; bases not matched to a gene: 11. Germline CDR1 is SGHRS and CDR2 is YFSETQ. There are 17 residues in the CDR3. The CDR3 is CASSLASGRASYDEQFF. The CDR3 DNA is TGCGCCAGCAGCTTGGCCAGCGGGAGGGCCAGTTACGATGAGCAGTTCTTC.

This clone was seen more than once but under ten times. The J gene is TRBJ1-2, the V gene TRBV21-1. TRBV21-1 is termed a pseudogene. The CDR3 is 12 amino acids. CDR3 nucleotide sequence: TGTGCCAGCCATTCGGGGTTCTATGGCTACACCTTC. It specifies CASHSGFYGYTF.

In DNA form, the CDR3 reads TGTGCCAGCAGTGAAGGGCCCCGGGCCTACGAGCAGTACTTC. This encodes CASSEGPRAYEQYF. The chain links TRBV6-1 to TRBJ2-7; D unresolved. The CDR3 totals 14 residues. The ends were cut back, 1 base at V and 2 bases at J, with 9 bases in the middle. The germline gives CDR1 MNHNS, CDR2 SASEGT.

This chain uses TRBV18 with TRBJ2-5, with unresolved D. The J call is in doubt because the DNA end fits TRBJ2-7 better. Germline V lookup: CDR1 KGHSH, CDR2 LQKENI. This CDR3 is built from 14 residues. The DNA of the CDR3 is TGTGCCAGCTCACCACCGGTCTACCGCTCCGAGCAGTACTTC. Translation gives CASSPPVYRSEQYF.